This T cell receptor beta chain was sequenced during a study of shared clonotypes between healthy human individuals. Details on this clone: Antigen unknown. The CDR3 does not end in the conserved phenylalanine or tryptophan, so this is likely a read error. Because the CDR3's place on the DNA is in doubt, the DNA is left out and the CDR3 is given as listed by TCRdb.

Study-wide results and limits: Generally, naive subsets came out with larger estimated richness than memory subsets. Rarefaction revealed incomplete sorted-subset sequencing despite large depth.

Germline V CDR1 and CDR2: MNHGY, SVAAGI. The CDR3 is 11 residues long, ends included. Data came from immunoSEQ multiplex PCR; TCRdb stores just in-frame clones and leaves some out. The sample carries about 1.5 million clones, around 97% recorded once. Adults of Caucasian background living in Nashville, Tennessee made up all donors. Investigators divided CD4+ cells into CD45RA+ naive and CD45RA-negative memory subsets. V usage is TRBV6-9 and J usage is TRBJ1-2; no DNA check was done on the table's D call, TRBD1. The sample was naive CD4+ T cells sorted from blood. Subset in this sample: CD45RA+ positively selected. This sequence originates from a man aged 25-40 years in good health. CDR3 in amino acids: CASSSRTESAL.